This T cell receptor beta chain was identified during a study of blood T cells in healthy people across ages. Across the whole study: Every two T cells gave about one barcoded beta molecule via template switching.

The CDR3 covers 16 residues. The germline gives CDR1 SGHRS, CDR2 YFSETQ. Trimming took 1 base from V and 2 from J, leaving 15 bases between them. A single count supports this clonotype. Combining a sample-barcoded 5' primer with a J-beta primer mix, a second PCR ran for 7 to 11 cycles. Per-sample output comprised a minimum of 2.5 million paired-end reads containing CDR3. TCRdb recomputed calls from the 5' RACE reads with MiXCR, one row per CDR3 protein. The sample shows roughly 1,800,000 distinct CDR3 sequences, roughly 52% of them seen only once. The chain recombines TRBV5-1 with TRBJ1-2; maybe TRBD1 (5 bases). The origin of this receptor is a middle-aged woman in good health. Material for sequencing was blood. CDR3 bases: TGCGCCAGCAGCTTGATTTTCCGGGGGGAGAACTATGGCTACACCTTC. Its translation: CASSLIFRGENYGYTF.